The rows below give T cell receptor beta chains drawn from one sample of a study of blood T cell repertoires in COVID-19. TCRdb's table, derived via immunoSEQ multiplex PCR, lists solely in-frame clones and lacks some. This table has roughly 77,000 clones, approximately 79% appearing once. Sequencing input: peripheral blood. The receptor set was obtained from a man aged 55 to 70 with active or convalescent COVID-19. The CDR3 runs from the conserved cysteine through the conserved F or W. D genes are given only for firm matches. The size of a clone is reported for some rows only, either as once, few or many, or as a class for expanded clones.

TGTGCCAGTAGTAGGGGCGTACAAGAGACCCAGTACTTC,CASSRGVQETQYF,.,TRBJ2-5,.,TRBV19
TGTGCTTCGACAGGGGGCAGGGCGGGTCGCGAGCAGTACTTC,CASTGGRAGREQYF,.,TRBJ2-7,TRBD1,TRBV28
TGTGCCAGCAGTTTATGGACCCCTGGACAGGGACAAGAGACCCAGTACTTC,CASSLWTPGQGQETQYF,.,TRBJ2-5,TRBD1,TRBV27
TGCGCCAGCAGTCAAACAGTAGAATATGGCTACACCTTC,CASSQTVEYGYTF,.,TRBJ1-2,.,TRBV10-2
TGCGCCAGCAGCGGCCGCACAGGGGGCACTGAAGCTTTCTTT,CASSGRTGGTEAFF,.,TRBJ1-1,TRBD1,TRBV5-1
TGTGCCATCAAGGGGACAGGGGAAGCTTTCTTT,CAIKGTGEAFF,.,TRBJ1-1,TRBD1,TRBV10-3
TGTGCCAGTAGTATAGACCGGACAGGGGGACAGCCCCAGCATTTT,CASSIDRTGGQPQHF,.,TRBJ1-5,TRBD1,TRBV19
TGTGCCAGCTCACCAGACTTAGGCACCGGGGAGCTGTTTTTT,CASSPDLGTGELFF,.,TRBJ2-2,.,TRBV18
TGTGCCAGCAGTGGGACACGGGGACACGAGCAGTACTTC,CASSGTRGHEQYF,.,TRBJ2-7,.,TRBV6-2/TRBV6-3
TGTGCCAGCAGCTTGAGGGTCGATACGCAGTATTTT,CASSLRVDTQYF,.,TRBJ2-3,.,TRBV7-2
TGCGCCAGCAGCCAGGGGGCTTGGACTAGCGGGGGGACCGATGAGCAGTTCTTC,CASSQGAWTSGGTDEQFF,.,TRBJ2-1,TRBD2,TRBV4-1
TGTGCCAGCAGTTGGGCAGACACTGAAGCTTTCTTT,CASSWADTEAFF,.,TRBJ1-1,.,TRBV28
TGTGCCAGCAGCTTAGGGACAGGGGGCGGTGAAAAACTGTTTTTT,CASSLGTGGGEKLFF,.,TRBJ1-4,TRBD1,TRBV7-9
TGTGCCAGCAGCCGTGACACCTACGAGCAGTACTTC,CASSRDTYEQYF,.,TRBJ2-7,.,TRBV6-5
TGTGCCAGCAGCTTAACAGGGGCGGCTAATGAAAAACTGTTTTTT,CASSLTGAANEKLFF,.,TRBJ1-4,TRBD1,TRBV7-6
TGTGCCAGCAGTGAAACTTATAGGCGGCAGGGGACACACAATGAGCAGTTCTTC,CASSETYRRQGTHNEQFF,.,TRBJ2-1,.,TRBV6-1
TGTGCCAGCAGTTACGTGGGGACAGAAAGCTATGGCTACACCTTC,CASSYVGTESYGYTF,.,TRBJ1-2,TRBD1,TRBV6-5
TGTGCCAGCAGCTTAGAAGAAGCGGGGATATACAATGAGCAGTTCTTC,CASSLEEAGIYNEQFF,.,TRBJ2-1,TRBD2,TRBV7-6
TGTGCCAGCAGCCAAGAAGGAACTAGCGGGGGTATGGGTGAGCAGTTCTTC,CASSQEGTSGGMGEQFF,.,TRBJ2-1,TRBD2,TRBV3-1/TRBV3-2
TGTGCCAGCAGACCGGGACAGGAAAACTATGGCTACACCTTC,CASRPGQENYGYTF,.,TRBJ1-2,TRBD1,TRBV7-9
TGTGCCAGCAGTGGAACTAGCGGGGGGCCGGGGGAGACCCAGTACTTC,CASSGTSGGPGETQYF,.,TRBJ2-5,TRBD2,TRBV2
TGTGCCACCAGCAGAGATCTTGAGGGGGCCGTGACTGAAGCTTTCTTT,CATSRDLEGAVTEAFF,.,TRBJ1-1,TRBD1,TRBV15
TGTGCCAGCAGCTTACTCGGGACAACCTACAATGAGCAGTTCTTC,CASSLLGTTYNEQFF,many,TRBJ2-1,.,TRBV7-2
TGTGCCAGCAGCCTCGAATCGGGAGTCGGTGAAGCTTTCTTT,CASSLESGVGEAFF,.,TRBJ1-1,.,TRBV3-1/TRBV3-2
TGTGCCAGCAGCCAAGAGAGACAGGGGGGCAAAGCTTTCTTT,CASSQERQGGKAFF,.,TRBJ1-1,TRBD1,TRBV3-1/TRBV3-2
TGTGCCAGCAGCCCACGGGGGGGACACCCGGCCTGGAACACTGAAGCTTTCTTT,CASSPRGGHPAWNTEAFF,.,TRBJ1-1,.,TRBV5-4
TGTGCCACCAGTGCCCCGAACCCCACAGGCACCGGGGAGCTGTTTTTT,CATSAPNPTGTGELFF,.,TRBJ2-2,.,TRBV24-1
TGTGCCAGCAAACAGGGGGCATACACTGAAGCTTTCTTT,CASKQGAYTEAFF,.,TRBJ1-1,TRBD1,TRBV7-3
TGTGCCAGCAGCCCCGGGACTAGTATAGATACGCAGTATTTT,CASSPGTSIDTQYF,.,TRBJ2-3,TRBD2,TRBV2
TGTGCCAGCAGTTACAGTCGACACACAGATACGCAGTATTTT,CASSYSRHTDTQYF,.,TRBJ2-3,.,TRBV6-2/TRBV6-3
TGTGCCATCAGTGATACTTCGATGGGACAATGGGAAGAGACCCAGTACTTC,CAISDTSMGQWEETQYF,.,TRBJ2-5,.,TRBV10-3
TGTGCCAGCAGCCAAGCGACTAGCGGGGGCGCAGATACGCAGTATTTT,CASSQATSGGADTQYF,many,TRBJ2-3,TRBD2,TRBV4-2
TGTGCCAGCAGCCGTACCGGGACAGGGGGCGCAGGCTATGGCTACACCTTC,CASSRTGTGGAGYGYTF,.,TRBJ1-2,TRBD1,TRBV7-2
TGCAGCGTTGAGTTAGGAAACACCATATATTTT,CSVELGNTIYF,.,TRBJ1-3,.,TRBV29-1
TGTGCCACCAGCAGAGGGGGGGGATGGGGCTACACCTTC,CATSRGGGWGYTF,.,TRBJ1-2,.,TRBV15
TGCAGCGTTGATGCGGCGATGAACACTGAAGCTTTCTTT,CSVDAAMNTEAFF,.,TRBJ1-1,.,TRBV29-1
TGTGCCAGCAGCCAAGGACAGGGTCTTACCAATGAGCAGTTCTTC,CASSQGQGLTNEQFF,few,TRBJ2-1,TRBD1,TRBV27
TGTGCCAGCAGTCCCAGGGGCGAGGGGGGGGAGACCCAGTACTTC,CASSPRGEGGETQYF,.,TRBJ2-5,.,TRBV4-2
TGCGCCAGCAGCCCCCTACAGGGGGCGAATGAAAAACTGTTTTTT,CASSPLQGANEKLFF,few,TRBJ1-4,TRBD1,TRBV4-1
TGTGCCAGCAGTTACGGACAGTATGGCTACACCTTC,CASSYGQYGYTF,.,TRBJ1-2,.,TRBV6-5